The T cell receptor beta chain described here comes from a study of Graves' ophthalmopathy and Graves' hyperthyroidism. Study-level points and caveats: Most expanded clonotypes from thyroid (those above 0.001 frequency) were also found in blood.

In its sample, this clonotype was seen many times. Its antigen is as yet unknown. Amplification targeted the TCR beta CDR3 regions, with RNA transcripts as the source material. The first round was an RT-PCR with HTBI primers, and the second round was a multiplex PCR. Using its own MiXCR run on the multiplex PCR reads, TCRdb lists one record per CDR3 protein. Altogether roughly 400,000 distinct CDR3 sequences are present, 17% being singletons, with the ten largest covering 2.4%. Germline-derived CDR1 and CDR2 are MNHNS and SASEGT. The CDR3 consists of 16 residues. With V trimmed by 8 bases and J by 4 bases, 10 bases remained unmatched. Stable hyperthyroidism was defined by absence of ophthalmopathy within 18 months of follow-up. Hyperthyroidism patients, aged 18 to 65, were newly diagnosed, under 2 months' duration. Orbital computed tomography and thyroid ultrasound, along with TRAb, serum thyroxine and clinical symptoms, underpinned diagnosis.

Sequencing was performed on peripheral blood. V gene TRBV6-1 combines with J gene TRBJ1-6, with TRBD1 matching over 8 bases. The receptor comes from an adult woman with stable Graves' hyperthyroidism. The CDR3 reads CASGTDRGRYNSPLHF. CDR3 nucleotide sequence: TGTGCCAGCGGAACAGACAGGGGCCGATATAATTCACCCCTCCACTTT.